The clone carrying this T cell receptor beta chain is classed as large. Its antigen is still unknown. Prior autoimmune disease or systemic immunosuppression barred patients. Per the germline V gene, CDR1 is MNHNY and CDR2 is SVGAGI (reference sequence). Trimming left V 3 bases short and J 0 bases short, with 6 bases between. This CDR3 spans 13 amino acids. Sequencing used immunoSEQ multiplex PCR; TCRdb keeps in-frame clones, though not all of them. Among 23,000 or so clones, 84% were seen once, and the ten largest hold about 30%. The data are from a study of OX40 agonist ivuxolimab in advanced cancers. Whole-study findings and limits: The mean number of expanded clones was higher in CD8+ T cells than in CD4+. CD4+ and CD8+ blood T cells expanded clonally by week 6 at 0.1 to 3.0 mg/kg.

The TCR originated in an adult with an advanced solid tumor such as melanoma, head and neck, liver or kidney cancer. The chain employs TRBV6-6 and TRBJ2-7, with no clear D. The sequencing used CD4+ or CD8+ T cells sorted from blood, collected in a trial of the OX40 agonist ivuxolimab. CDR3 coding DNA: TGTGCCAGCAGTTATGGGCCCTCCTACGAGCAGTACTTC. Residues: CASSYGPSYEQYF.